A single sample gave rise to the 7 T cell receptor beta chains below, sequenced in a study of identical twins. A single record per CDR3 protein comes from TCRdb applying MiXCR to the 5' RACE reads. Among about 100,000 distinct CDR3 sequences, just under 6% were seen once, and the ten largest hold over 9.5%. The sample consisted of memory T cells sorted from blood. These receptors came from a woman aged 45 to 65 in good health.

This clonotype was counted many times. This chain connects TRBV20-1 to TRBJ1-6, with D possibly TRBD1 on 5 matching bases. From germline, CDR1 is DFQATT and CDR2 SNEGSKA (reference sequence). The CDR3 runs to 15 residues. The V end was cut by 2 bases, the J end by 12 bases, with 20 bases between. CDR3 DNA: TGCAGTGCTAGACCCCGCGAGGAGGGGTCGGGACCCCTCCACTTT. Translating it yields CSARPREEGSGPLHF.

This clonotype was counted only a few times. The CDR3 region is CASSPLAGGTGELFF. The CDR3 region has the DNA TGCGCCAGCAGCCCTTTAGCCGGGGGCACCGGGGAGCTGTTTTTT. This chain connects TRBV5-1 to TRBJ2-2, with D tentatively TRBD2 (6 bases). CDR1 and CDR2 from the germline V gene are SGHRS and YFSETQ. The CDR3 has 15 residues. Trimming removed 4 bases at V and 4 bases at J, with 14 bases between.

This clonotype was counted many times. The CDR3 loop reads CASSFSGTSNQPQHF. Written as DNA, the CDR3 is TGTGCCAGCAGTTTTTCAGGGACTAGCAATCAGCCCCAGCATTTT. This chain uses TRBV12-3 or TRBV12-4 with TRBJ1-5; perhaps TRBD1 as D (5 bases). Trimming stripped 3 bases from V and 0 bases from J, with 9 bases between. This CDR3 is 15 amino acids long.

This clonotype was observed at least ten times. The genes are TRBV7-9 and TRBJ1-1; possible D gene TRBD1, 6 bases. Germline loops: CDR1 SEHNR, CDR2 FQNEAQ (reference sequence). The CDR3 is 13 residues long. Trimming pared 0 bases from V and 5 bases from J, leaving 7 bases between. The chain's CDR3 is CASSLAQGTEAFF. The CDR3 bases are TGTGCCAGCAGCTTAGCACAGGGTACTGAAGCTTTCTTT.

Ten or more counts support this clonotype. This chain joins TRBV3-1 and TRBJ2-7; weak D call: TRBD2 (5 bases). The length of the CDR3 is 12 residues. Germline V gene data show CDR1 as LGHDT and CDR2 as YNNKEL (reference sequence). With 11 bases removed from V and 0 bases from J, the gap between germline ends came to 11 bases. CDR3 region: CAAGPSSYEQYF. CDR3 sequence (DNA): TGTGCCGCGGGCCCAAGCTCCTACGAGCAGTACTTC.

Regarding this clonotype: This may be a read error, as it is one base from a much larger clone. The rearrangement links TRBV12-3 or TRBV12-4 to TRBJ2-1, with D possibly being TRBD1 (5 bases). The CDR3 runs 18 residues. CDR3 sequence (DNA): TGTGTCAGCAGTTCTGTCCGGACACCTCCGACTTCCTACAATGAGCAGTTCTTC. It encodes CVSSSVRTPPTSYNEQFF.

This clonotype was detected only a few times. The CDR3 region is CSVVGDREGEKLFF. CDR3 sequence (DNA): TGCAGCGTTGTTGGGGACAGGGAGGGTGAAAAACTGTTTTTT. The chain combines TRBV29-1 with TRBJ1-4, with 9 positions matching TRBD1. CDR1 and CDR2 (germline): SQVTM, ANQGSEA. This CDR3 has 14 amino acids. V trimming: 4 bases; J trimming: 7 bases; junction bases outside the gene matches: 7.